This passage covers 21 T cell receptor beta chains from one sample sequenced in a study of vaccination and CD4 T cells after COVID-19. These receptors have no known antigen. Oncomine TCR Beta short-read sequencing was applied to DNA from cultured CD4+ T cells. In TCRdb, the PCR reads were re-called with MiXCR into one record per CDR3 protein. The profile covers some 14,000 distinct CDR3 sequences, with about two fifths appearing a single time and about 10% taken by the ten largest. Treatment denoted: roughly nine-day PBMC culture with coronavirus spike peptide pools or control peptides (ViraFEST assay). The source material was CD4+ T cells from blood, cultured in vitro. These receptors were taken from a human donor who had recovered from COVID-19.

The chain couples TRBV27 to TRBJ2-7, with 16 bases fitting TRBD2. V shed 4 bases, J shed 7 bases, and the junction held 7 bases outside the gene matches. The CDR3 is made up of 16 amino acids. Per germline, CDR1 MNHEY and CDR2 SMNVEV (reference sequence). The CDR3 reads CASSSGLAGGPEEQYF. The CDR3 DNA reads TGTGCCAGCAGTTCGGGACTAGCGGGAGGGCCGGAGGAGCAGTACTTC.

The chain has TRBV12-3 or TRBV12-4 and TRBJ1-1; TRBD1 matches at 9 bases. The CDR3 has 15 amino acids. The trim removed 3 bases at V and 7 bases at J, leaving 9 bases unmatched. The CDR3 region has the DNA TGTGCCAGCAGTTTCACAGGGGGCGCTTTAGATGAAGCTTTCTTT. Its translation is CASSFTGGALDEAFF.

The gene calls are TRBV6-5 and TRBJ2-7; D gene ambiguous. The CDR3 sequence is 14 residues long. CDR1 and CDR2 from the germline V gene are MNHEY and SVGAGI. V gave up 0 bases and J gave up 2 bases, with 8 bases separating them. CDR3 sequence: CASSYSARTYEQYF. The DNA of the CDR3 is TGTGCCAGCAGTTACTCGGCCAGAACCTACGAGCAGTACTTC.

The rearrangement joins TRBV6-1 to TRBJ1-2; no reliable D call. This CDR3 spans 14 amino acids. Germline V gene sequence: CDR1 MNHNS, CDR2 SASEGT. V was cut by 6 bases and J by 4 bases, with 15 bases left in between. The CDR3 here is CASRHLRGSYGYTF. CDR3 in DNA: TGTGCCAGCAGACACCTACGGGGAAGCTATGGCTACACCTTC.

The table lists this clonotype with a few counts. The chain has TRBV20-1 and TRBJ1-5; D may be TRBD1 (5 bases). With 1 base removed from V and 6 bases from J, the gap between germline ends came to 13 bases. Germline CDR1 DFQATT, CDR2 SNEGSKA (reference sequence). This CDR3 is 14 amino acids long. Here the CDR3 DNA reads TGCAGTGCTAGAGTTGGACAATCCGGTCAGCCCCAGCATTTT. Protein: CSARVGQSGQPQHF.

The chain employs TRBV11-3 and TRBJ2-3; D is unresolved. Trimming took off 3 bases at V and 0 bases at J, with 7 bases between the two ends. CDR1 SGHNT and CDR2 YENEEA come from the germline V gene. CDR3 length: 14 amino acids. The DNA of the CDR3 is TGTGCCAGCAGCTTCGGGTATAGCACAGATACGCAGTATTTT. Its protein product is CASSFGYSTDTQYF.

J is TRBJ2-5 and V is TRBV9; D is possibly TRBD2 (5 bases). V was trimmed by 2 bases and J by 4 bases, leaving 15 bases between them. CDR3 length equals 15 residues. Germline V gene data show CDR1 as SGDLS and CDR2 as YYNGEE. The CDR3 sequence: CASSVAGFPPETQYF. CDR3 DNA: TGTGCCAGCAGCGTTGCGGGCTTCCCCCCAGAGACCCAGTACTTC.

V gene TRBV7-9 combines with J gene TRBJ2-1, with 7 positions matching TRBD2. V trimming: 0 bases; J trimming: 7 bases; junction bases outside the gene matches: 18. The CDR3 sequence is 19 residues long. CDR1 and CDR2 (germline): SEHNR, FQNEAQ (reference sequence). The CDR3 region has the DNA TGTGCCAGCAGCTTAGCGCAGGCTAGCGGCCACGTGGGGGGGAATGAGCAGTTCTTC. It specifies CASSLAQASGHVGGNEQFF.

For this clonotype: Mismatch with germline at one junction end may stem from a read error. The genes are TRBV30 and TRBJ1-2; 9 bases are shared with TRBD1. The CDR3 has 15 amino acids. Germline values: CDR1 GTSNPN, CDR2 SVGIG (reference sequence). The CDR3 DNA follows: TGTGCCTGGGGTGTACAAGGGACAGGGAGGTATGGCTACACCTTC. Its translation is CAWGVQGTGRYGYTF.

The J gene is TRBJ1-6, the V gene TRBV20-1; TRBD1 might be the D (5 bases). V was shortened by 3 bases and J by 7 bases, with 19 bases between the two germline ends. Germline CDR1 reads DFQATT; CDR2 reads SNEGSKA (reference sequence). The CDR3 length is 16 residues. CDR3 loop: CSASSTTGRLNSPLHF. Here the CDR3 DNA reads TGCAGTGCTAGTTCAACCACGGGACGCTTAAATTCACCCCTCCACTTT.

CDR3 residues: CASSEGPGNTIYF. CDR3 DNA sequence: TGTGCCAGTAGCGAGGGCCCTGGAAACACCATATATTTT. The chain combines TRBV19 with TRBJ1-3; no definite D call. This CDR3 is built from 13 residues. Germline assignment: CDR1 LNHDA and CDR2 SQIVND (reference sequence). Between the trimmed V and J ends, which lost 6 bases and 2 bases, there was a span of 8 bases.

Regarding this clonotype: At one end, the junction sequence differs from germline, possibly due to a read error. The rearrangement uses TRBV7-7 and TRBJ1-5; D unresolved. The CDR3 covers 13 residues. Germline V gives CDR1 SSHAT, CDR2 FNYEAQ (reference sequence). CDR3 sequence reads: CASSSGYNQPQHF. The DNA for the CDR3 is TGTGCTAGCAGCTCCGGCTACAATCAGCCCCAGCATTTT.

The chain couples TRBV24-1 to TRBJ2-3, with no clear D. V lost 1 base and J lost 6, with 10 bases in between. Germline V gene data show CDR1 as KGHDR and CDR2 as SFDVKD. This CDR3 is built from 14 residues. CDR3 in amino acids: CATSDFKGFDTQYF. CDR3 in DNA: TGTGCCACCAGTGATTTTAAGGGTTTCGATACGCAGTATTTT.

This clonotype was seen only a few times. V usage is TRBV19 and J usage is TRBJ2-7; the D is unclear. CDR1 and CDR2 (germline): LNHDA, SQIVND (reference sequence). Trimming took off 4 bases at V and 6 bases at J, with 10 bases between the two ends. The CDR3 contains 12 residues. CDR3 sequence (DNA): TGTGCCAGTAGTAATTGGGGTGGCGAGCAGTACTTC. Its translation is CASSNWGGEQYF.

The sample holds a few counts of this clonotype. CDR3 amino acids: CASSSYGRGRAEAFF. Written as DNA, the CDR3 is TGTGCCAGCAGCTCATATGGGCGGGGTAGAGCTGAAGCTTTCTTT. J is TRBJ1-1 and V is TRBV7-9; D remains unclear. There are 15 residues in the CDR3. The V gene lost 4 bases and the J gene lost 6 bases, with 18 bases spanning the gap. Germline values: CDR1 SEHNR, CDR2 FQNEAQ (reference sequence).

This clonotype was seen a few times. The V and J genes are TRBV20-1 and TRBJ1-4; unclear D gene. The CDR3 runs to 14 residues. Trimming removed 3 bases at V and 7 bases at J, with 15 bases between. CDR1 and CDR2 from the germline V gene are DFQATT and SNEGSKA (reference sequence). The CDR3 region is CSASPTPGSEKLFF. DNA of the CDR3: TGCAGTGCTAGTCCGACGCCGGGAAGTGAAAAACTGTTTTTT.

The chain couples TRBV7-2 to TRBJ2-2; D remains unclear. This CDR3 region has 13 residues. Germline loops: CDR1 SGHTA, CDR2 FQGNSA. V gave up 5 bases and J gave up 6 bases, with 10 bases separating them. The CDR3: CASSSIIAGELFF. The DNA of the CDR3 is TGTGCCAGCAGCAGTATTATCGCCGGGGAGCTGTTTTTT.

The chain recombines TRBV7-8 with TRBJ2-5; D call uncertain. The CDR3 runs 14 residues. V was shortened by 1 base and J by 6 bases, with 12 bases between the two germline ends. Germline values: CDR1 SGHVS, CDR2 FQNEAQ. The CDR3 bases are TGTGCCAGCAGCTTAGTTGGGGTACTAAAGACCCAGTACTTC. Its translation is CASSLVGVLKTQYF. Complete variable domain (other parts from reference TRBV7-8 and TRBJ2-5): GAGVSQSPRYKVAKRGQDVALRCDPISGHVSLFWYQQALGQGPEFLTYFQNEAQLDKSGLPSDRFFAERPEGSVSTLKIQRTQQEDSAVYLCASSLVGVLKTQYFGPGTRLLVL.

The rearrangement links TRBV2 to TRBJ2-3; 7 bases map to TRBD1. CDR3 length equals 15 residues. With 4 bases clipped from V and 1 base from J, the junction kept 5 bases outside the gene matches. In germline, CDR1 is SNHLY, CDR2 FYNNEI. CDR3 in amino acids: CASSVDRAGTDTQYF. DNA for the CDR3: TGTGCCAGCAGTGTTGACAGGGCCGGCACAGATACGCAGTATTTT.

The V and J genes are TRBV19 and TRBJ1-5, with D possibly being TRBD1 (6 bases). Looked up from germline, CDR1 is LNHDA and CDR2 is SQIVND (reference sequence). V lost 6 bases to trimming and J lost 3 bases, with 21 bases between them. The length of the CDR3 is 17 residues. CDR3 region: CASRPSRIRGINQPQHF. The CDR3 DNA is TGTGCCAGTAGGCCCTCACGCATAAGGGGGATCAATCAGCCCCAGCATTTT.

The chain combines TRBV20-1 with TRBJ2-4; D is unclear. The ends were cut back, 0 bases at V and 6 bases at J, with 3 bases in the middle. CDR1 DFQATT and CDR2 SNEGSKA come from the germline V gene (reference sequence). This CDR3 spans 11 amino acids. In nucleotides, the CDR3 is TGCAGTGCTAGAGACAGAAACATTCAGTACTTC. Translating it yields CSARDRNIQYF.